Sequencing of this T cell receptor beta chain was carried out in a study of control samples from healthy donors and cancer patients. Profiled with immunoSEQ multiplex PCR; TCRdb holds only in-frame clones, not every one. The table includes some 130,000 clones, about 90% detected once. Deletions cut 2 bases from V and 2 bases from J, with 6 bases between. This CDR3 contains 13 residues. Germline V lookup: CDR1 SEHNR, CDR2 FQNEAQ (reference sequence). Input material: blood. The receptor was derived from a woman between 50 and 59 years old in good health. This sequence joins TRBV7-9 and TRBJ2-5, with D uncertain. The CDR3 loop reads CASSLNKQETQYF. The CDR3 bases are TGTGCCAGCAGCTTAAACAAGCAAGAGACCCAGTACTTC.